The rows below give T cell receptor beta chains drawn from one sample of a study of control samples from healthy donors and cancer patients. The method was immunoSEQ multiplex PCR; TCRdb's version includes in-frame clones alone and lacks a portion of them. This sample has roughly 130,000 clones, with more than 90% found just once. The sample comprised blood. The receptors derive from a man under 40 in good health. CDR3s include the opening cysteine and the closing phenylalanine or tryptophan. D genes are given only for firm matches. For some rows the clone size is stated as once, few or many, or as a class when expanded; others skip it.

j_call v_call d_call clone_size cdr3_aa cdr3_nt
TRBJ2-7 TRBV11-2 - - CASSVGGRYEQYF TGTGCCAGCAGTGTTGGGGGGAGGTACGAGCAGTACTTC
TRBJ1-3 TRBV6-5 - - CASRGTWDSGNTIYF TGTGCCAGCAGGGGGACGTGGGATTCTGGAAACACCATATATTTT
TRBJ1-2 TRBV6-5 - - CASSYSANWGDGYTF TGTGCCAGCAGTTACTCGGCGAATTGGGGGGATGGCTACACCTTC
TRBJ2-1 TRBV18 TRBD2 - CASSTPSLTSFGEQFF TGTGCCAGCTCCACCCCCAGTCTGACTAGCTTTGGTGAGCAGTTCTTC
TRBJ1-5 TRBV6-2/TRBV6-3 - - CASSLQTYQPQHF TGTGCCAGCAGTTTACAAACTTATCAGCCCCAGCATTTT
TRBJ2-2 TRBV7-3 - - CASSRNGELFF TGTGCCAGCAGCCGAAACGGGGAGCTGTTTTTT
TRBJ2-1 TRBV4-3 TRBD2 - CASSPRTGLAAYNEQFF TGCGCCAGCAGCCCTAGAACAGGACTAGCGGCCTACAATGAGCAGTTCTTC
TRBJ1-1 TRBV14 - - CASSQIWGANTEAFF TGTGCCAGCAGCCAAATTTGGGGGGCGAACACTGAAGCTTTCTTT
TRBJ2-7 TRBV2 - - CASFLSSYEQYF TGTGCCAGCTTCCTGAGCTCCTACGAGCAGTACTTC
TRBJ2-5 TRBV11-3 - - CASSLVCGQETQYF TGTGCCAGCAGCTTAGTTTGCGGACAAGAGACCCAGTACTTC
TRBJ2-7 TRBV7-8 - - CASSFYRVGSYEQYF TGTGCCAGCAGCTTTTACAGGGTGGGGTCCTACGAGCAGTACTTC
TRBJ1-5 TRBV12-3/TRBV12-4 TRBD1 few CASSPTGERPQHF TGTGCCAGCAGCCCGACAGGGGAGAGGCCCCAGCATTTT
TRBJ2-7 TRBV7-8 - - CASSSITAYGEQYF TGTGCCAGCAGCTCAATAACAGCCTACGGAGAGCAGTACTTC
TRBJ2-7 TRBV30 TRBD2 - CAWSTLAGVRSYEQYF TGTGCCTGGAGTACTCTAGCGGGAGTAAGGTCCTACGAGCAGTACTTC
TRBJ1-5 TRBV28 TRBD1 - CASSPTGVSLRNQPQHF TGTGCCAGCAGCCCGACAGGGGTGTCTTTGCGCAATCAGCCCCAGCATTTT
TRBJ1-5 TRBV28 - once CASISGSNQPQHF TGTGCCAGCATCAGTGGGAGCAATCAGCCCCAGCATTTT
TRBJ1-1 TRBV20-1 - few CSAIKNTEAFF TGCAGTGCTATAAAAAACACTGAAGCTTTCTTT
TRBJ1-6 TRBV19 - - CASRTGRESSPLHF TGTGCCAGTAGAACCGGGAGGGAAAGTTCACCCCTCCACTTT
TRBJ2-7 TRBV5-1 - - CASSFSSAYEQYF TGCGCCAGCAGCTTCAGCTCAGCCTACGAGCAGTACTTC
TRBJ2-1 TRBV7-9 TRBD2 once CASSYLRLAGGREQFF TGTGCCAGCAGCTACCTAAGGCTAGCGGGAGGGCGAGAGCAGTTCTTC
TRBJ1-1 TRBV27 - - CASSFRYGAYTEAFF TGTGCCAGCTCGTTTCGGTACGGTGCTTACACTGAAGCTTTCTTT
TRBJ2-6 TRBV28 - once CASSIGPLGGANVLTF TGTGCCAGCAGTATCGGACCCCTTGGTGGGGCCAACGTCCTGACTTTC
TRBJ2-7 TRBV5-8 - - CASSPPGPYEQYF TGTGCCAGCAGCCCCCCGGGCCCCTACGAGCAGTACTTC
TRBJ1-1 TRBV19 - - CASSIIGVGENTEAFF TGTGCCAGTAGTATTATAGGCGTTGGGGAGAACACTGAAGCTTTCTTT
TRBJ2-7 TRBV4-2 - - CASSQSRDPHYEQYF TGTGCCAGCAGCCAAAGCCGGGATCCTCACTACGAGCAGTACTTC
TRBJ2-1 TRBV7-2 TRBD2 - CASSLSRAGGAYNEQFF TGTGCCAGCAGCTTATCCCGAGCGGGAGGGGCCTACAATGAGCAGTTCTTC
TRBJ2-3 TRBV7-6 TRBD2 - CASSFSEREGYTGTDTQYF TGTGCCAGCAGCTTCAGTGAGCGGGAGGGCTATACGGGCACAGATACGCAGTATTTT
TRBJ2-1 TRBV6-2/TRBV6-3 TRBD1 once CASSRDSPYNEQFF TGTGCCAGCAGTCGGGACAGTCCCTACAATGAGCAGTTCTTC
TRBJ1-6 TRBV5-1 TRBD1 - CASSWTGTANSPLHF TGCGCCAGCAGCTGGACCGGGACAGCAAATTCACCCCTCCACTTT
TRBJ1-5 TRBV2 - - CASSEIGQRYSNQPQHF TGTGCCAGCAGTGAAATCGGTCAGAGATATAGCAATCAGCCCCAGCATTTT
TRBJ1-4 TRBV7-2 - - CASSSKPGTGPEKLFF TGTGCCAGCAGCTCAAAACCCGGGACGGGACCTGAAAAACTGTTTTTT
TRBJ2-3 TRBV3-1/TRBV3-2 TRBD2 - CASSQTSGRGGVDTQYF TGTGCCAGCAGCCAGACTAGCGGGAGAGGAGGGGTAGATACGCAGTATTTT
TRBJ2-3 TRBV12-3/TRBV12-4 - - CASGIGDTQYF TGTGCCAGCGGAATTGGAGATACGCAGTATTTT
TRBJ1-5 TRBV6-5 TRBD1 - CASSRDRDSNQPQHF TGTGCCAGCAGTCGGGACAGGGATAGCAATCAGCCCCAGCATTTT
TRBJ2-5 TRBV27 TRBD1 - CASSLSETDRGHLRGLETQYF TGTGCCAGCAGTCTCTCGGAGACGGACAGGGGACACCTTCGTGGACTAGAGACCCAGTACTTC
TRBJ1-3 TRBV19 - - CASRDRFVGNTIYF TGTGCCAGTAGAGACAGATTCGTTGGAAACACCATATATTTT
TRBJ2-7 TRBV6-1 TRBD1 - CASSETSTGQMRYEQYF TGTGCCAGCAGTGAAACATCGACAGGGCAGATGAGATACGAGCAGTACTTC
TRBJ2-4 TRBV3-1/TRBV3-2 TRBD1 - CASSQPDNRGLAKNIQYF TGTGCCAGCAGCCAACCCGACAACAGGGGGCTAGCCAAAAACATTCAGTACTTC
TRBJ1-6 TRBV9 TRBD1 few CASSVGTGDSPLHF TGTGCCAGCAGCGTAGGGACAGGGGATTCACCCCTCCACTTT
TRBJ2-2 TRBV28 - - CASSFPRGGTVNTGELFF TGTGCCAGCAGTTTTCCTCGGGGCGGGACGGTGAACACCGGGGAGCTGTTTTTT
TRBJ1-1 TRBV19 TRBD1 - CASSGQGRAFF TGTGCCAGTAGTGGACAGGGAAGGGCTTTCTTT
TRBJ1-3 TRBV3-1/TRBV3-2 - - CASSRIAGNTIYF TGTGCCAGCAGCCGTATCGCTGGAAACACCATATATTTT
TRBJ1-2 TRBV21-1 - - CASSDPAGLLGWGYTF TGTGCCAGCAGCGACCCGGCAGGGCTACTGGGTTGGGGCTACACCTTC
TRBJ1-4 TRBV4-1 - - CASSQGQGNEKLFF TGCGCCAGCAGCCAAGGTCAGGGGAATGAAAAACTGTTTTTT
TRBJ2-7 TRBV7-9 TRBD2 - CASTSGRDEQYF TGTGCCAGCACCTCAGGGAGGGACGAGCAGTACTTC
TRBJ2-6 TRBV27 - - CASRTTFNSGANVLTF TGTGCCAGCAGAACCACCTTTAACTCTGGGGCCAACGTCCTGACTTTC
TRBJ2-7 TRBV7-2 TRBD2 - CASSSGTSGRAYEQYF TGTGCCAGCAGCTCCGGGACTAGCGGGAGGGCCTACGAGCAGTACTTC
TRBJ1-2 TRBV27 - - CASSFRLNYGYTF TGTGCCAGCAGTTTCAGGTTGAACTATGGCTACACCTTC
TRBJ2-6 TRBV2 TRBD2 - CASSASSGRSGANVLTF TGTGCCAGCAGTGCGTCTAGCGGGAGGTCTGGGGCCAACGTCCTGACTTTC